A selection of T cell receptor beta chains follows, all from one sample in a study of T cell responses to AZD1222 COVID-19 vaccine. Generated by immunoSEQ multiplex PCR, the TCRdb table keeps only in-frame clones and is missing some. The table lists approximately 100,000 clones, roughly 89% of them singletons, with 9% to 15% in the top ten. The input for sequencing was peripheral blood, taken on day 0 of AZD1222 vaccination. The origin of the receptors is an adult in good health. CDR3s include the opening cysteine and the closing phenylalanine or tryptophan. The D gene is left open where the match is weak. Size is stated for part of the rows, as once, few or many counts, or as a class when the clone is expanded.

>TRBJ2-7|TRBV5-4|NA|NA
CASSFTADLSSYEQYF
TGTGCCAGCAGCTTTACAGCGGATTTGAGCTCCTACGAGCAGTACTTC
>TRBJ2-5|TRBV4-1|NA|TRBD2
CASSQGTSGRETQYF
TGCGCCAGCAGCCAAGGGACTAGCGGGAGGGAGACCCAGTACTTC
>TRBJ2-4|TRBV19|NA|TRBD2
CASRHTGGKNIQYF
TGTGCCAGTAGACACACGGGAGGCAAAAACATTCAGTACTTC
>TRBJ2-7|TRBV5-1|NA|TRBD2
CASSYGTTSSYEQYF
TGCGCCAGCAGTTACGGGACTACAAGCTCCTACGAGCAGTACTTC
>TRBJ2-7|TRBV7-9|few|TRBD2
CASSPGGGAREQYF
TGTGCCAGCAGCCCCGGCGGGGGGGCGCGTGAGCAGTACTTC
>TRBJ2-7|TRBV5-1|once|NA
CASHLQTGPGYEQYF
TGCGCCAGCCATTTGCAAACTGGGCCGGGGTACGAGCAGTACTTC
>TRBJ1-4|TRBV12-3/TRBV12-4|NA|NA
CASSPGLGEKLFF
TGTGCCAGCAGTCCGGGACTGGGGGAAAAACTGTTTTTT
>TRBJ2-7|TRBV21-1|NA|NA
CASSKFWALAAPYEQYF
TGTGCCAGCAGCAAGTTTTGGGCACTAGCGGCTCCCTACGAGCAGTACTTC
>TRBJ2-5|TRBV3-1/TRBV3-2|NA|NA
CASSRSSATQETQYF
TGTGCCAGCAGCCGGTCTAGCGCAACCCAAGAGACCCAGTACTTC
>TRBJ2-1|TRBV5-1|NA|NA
CASSPGPTGVEQFF
TGCGCCAGCAGCCCTGGGCCTACCGGGGTCGAGCAGTTCTTC
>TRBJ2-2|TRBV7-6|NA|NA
CASSFESDREGNTGELFF
TGTGCCAGCAGCTTTGAATCCGACAGGGAGGGAAACACCGGGGAGCTGTTTTTT
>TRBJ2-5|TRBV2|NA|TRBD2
CASTISSSGRSKQETQYF
TGTGCCAGCACGATCTCATCTAGCGGGAGGTCAAAACAAGAGACCCAGTACTTC
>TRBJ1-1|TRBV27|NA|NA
CASSPQVVNTEAFF
TGTGCCAGCAGCCCCCAAGTGGTGAACACTGAAGCTTTCTTT
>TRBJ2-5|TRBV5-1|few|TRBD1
CASSQQGAAETQYF
TGCGCCAGCAGCCAACAGGGGGCAGCTGAGACCCAGTACTTC
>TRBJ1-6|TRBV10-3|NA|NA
CAISEVRSSPLHF
TGTGCCATCAGTGAAGTAAGGAGTTCACCCCTCCACTTT
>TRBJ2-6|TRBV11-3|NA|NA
CASSSGVTSGANVLTF
TGTGCCAGCAGCTCCGGCGTGACCTCTGGGGCCAACGTCCTGACTTTC
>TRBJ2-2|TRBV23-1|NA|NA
CASSQIPRAQVSGELFF
TGCGCCAGCAGTCAAATCCCCCGGGCCCAGGTCTCCGGGGAGCTGTTTTTT
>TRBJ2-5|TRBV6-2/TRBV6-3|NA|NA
CASSYLVQETQYF
TGTGCCAGCAGTTACCTGGTACAAGAGACCCAGTACTTC
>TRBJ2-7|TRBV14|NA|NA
CASSPRPGLLDKYPLYEQYF
TGTGCCAGCAGCCCAAGACCTGGTCTTCTGGACAAATACCCCCTCTACGAGCAGTACTTC
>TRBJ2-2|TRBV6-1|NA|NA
CASSEAIVPGELFF
TGTGCCAGCAGTGAAGCGATAGTTCCCGGGGAGCTGTTTTTT
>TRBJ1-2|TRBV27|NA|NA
CASSSTGGPSYGYTF
TGTGCCAGCAGTTCGACCGGGGGGCCCTCCTATGGCTACACCTTC
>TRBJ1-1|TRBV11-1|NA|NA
CASSSYPDRTNTEAFF
TGTGCCAGCAGCTCTTACCCTGACAGGACGAACACTGAAGCTTTCTTT
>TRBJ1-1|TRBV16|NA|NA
CASSPRLRGNTEAFF
TGTGCCAGCAGCCCGCGTTTAAGGGGAAACACTGAAGCTTTCTTT
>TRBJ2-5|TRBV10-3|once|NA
CAISESGPQETQYF
TGTGCCATCAGTGAGTCGGGACCACAAGAGACCCAGTACTTC
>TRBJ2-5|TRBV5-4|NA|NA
CASSEARRGQETQYF
TGTGCCAGCAGCGAAGCCCGGCGCGGCCAAGAGACCCAGTACTTC
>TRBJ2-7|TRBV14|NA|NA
CASRPGGSYEQYF
TGTGCCAGCAGACCCGGAGGGTCCTACGAGCAGTACTTC
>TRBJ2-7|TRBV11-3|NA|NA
CASSGGDEQYF
TGTGCCAGTTCAGGGGGGGACGAGCAGTACTTC
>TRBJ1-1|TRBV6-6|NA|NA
CASSPGITEAFF
TGTGCCAGCAGTCCAGGGATCACTGAAGCTTTCTTT
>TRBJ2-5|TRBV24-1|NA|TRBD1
CATSDLRGPQYF
TGTGCCACCAGTGATTTGAGGGGGCCCCAGTACTTC
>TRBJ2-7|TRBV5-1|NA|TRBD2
CASSGGLAGVNEQYF
TGCGCCAGCAGCGGGGGACTAGCGGGGGTCAACGAGCAGTACTTC
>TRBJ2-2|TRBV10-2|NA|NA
CASSESGRETGELFF
TGCGCCAGCAGTGAGTCCGGGAGAGAGACCGGGGAGCTGTTTTTT
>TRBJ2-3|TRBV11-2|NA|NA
CASTVHPGMSDTQYF
TGTGCCAGCACCGTCCACCCAGGGATGTCAGATACGCAGTATTTT
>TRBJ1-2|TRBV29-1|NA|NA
CSVRALGDYGYTF
TGCAGCGTACGAGCGCTGGGGGACTATGGCTACACCTTC
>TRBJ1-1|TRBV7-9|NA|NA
CASSLSRGLNTEAFF
TGTGCCAGCAGCCTATCGCGGGGTTTGAACACTGAAGCTTTCTTT